Following are 4 T cell receptor beta chains from one sample sequenced in a study of blood T cell repertoires in COVID-19. Profiling relied on immunoSEQ multiplex PCR, and the TCRdb table lists in-frame clones only, not all of them. The sample contains about 210,000 clones, more than 70% of which appear only once. Sequencing was done on a sample of PBMCs or T cells enriched from blood (not recorded which). The receptors derive from a man aged 25-45 years with acute COVID-19.

V usage is TRBV9 and J usage is TRBJ1-3, with D maybe TRBD1 (5 bases). The V gene's germline CDR1 is SGDLS and CDR2 YYNGEE. V was shortened by 0 bases and J by 0 bases, with 7 bases between the two germline ends. This CDR3 is built from 15 residues. This CDR3 is CASSVAGLSGNTIYF. The CDR3 DNA is TGTGCCAGCAGCGTAGCGGGACTCTCTGGAAACACCATATATTTT.

The chain uses TRBV5-6 and TRBJ1-6; D call uncertain. Germline V gene lookup returns CDR1 SGHDT and CDR2 YYEEEE. CDR3 length: 15 amino acids. Trimming removed 0 bases from V and 9 bases from J, with 13 bases in between. The CDR3 spells CASSLGDLGGSPLHF. The CDR3 DNA sequence: TGTGCCAGCAGCTTGGGCGATCTCGGAGGTTCACCCCTCCACTTT. Looking up the rest from reference TRBV5-6 and TRBJ1-6 gives the full variable domain: DAGVTQSPTHLIKTRGQQVTLRCSPKSGHDTVSWYQQALGQGPQFIFQYYEEEERQRGNFPDRFSGHQFPNYSSELNVNALLLGDSALYLCASSLGDLGGSPLHFGNGTRLTVT.

J is TRBJ2-1 and V is TRBV27; D not resolved. The V gene lost 3 bases and the J gene lost 4 bases, with 7 bases spanning the gap. This CDR3 has 13 amino acids. The germline V gene encodes CDR1 MNHEY and CDR2 SMNVEV (reference sequence). CDR3 region: CASSFDKYNEQFF. The CDR3, as DNA: TGTGCCAGCAGTTTTGACAAATACAATGAGCAGTTCTTC.

This chain links TRBV9 with TRBJ1-2, with a weak D call TRBD1 (6 bases). The CDR3 extends over 17 amino acids. Trimming left V 3 bases short and J 4 bases short, with 22 bases between. Looked up from germline, CDR1 is SGDLS and CDR2 is YYNGEE. The CDR3 coding sequence is TGTGCCAGCAGCGACTCACTGGGGGCGCTCTCCGTCTATGGCTACACCTTC. Translated: CASSDSLGALSVYGYTF.